This entry lists 31 T cell receptor beta chains sequenced from one sample in a study of regulatory T cells in long-lasting Graves disease. As for time point: newly diagnosed GD, antithyroid drugs for less than 3 months. PBMC-extracted RNA yielded the TCR library. To make TCR beta libraries, researchers used iRepertoire HTBI primers and Arm-PCR of CDR3 regions. MiXCR was run by TCRdb on the multiplex PCR reads, yielding one entry per CDR3 protein. This sample has 360,000 or so distinct CDR3 sequences, with about 10% found just once. The same data also went into a second study, on T cells in Graves' hyperthyroidism and ophthalmopathy.

Here the sequenced sample was peripheral blood mononuclear cells (PBMCs), taken at new diagnosis, from a patient treated with antithyroid drugs. All receptors come from a woman aged 18-29 years with Graves disease.

Ten or more counts support this clonotype. The chain combines TRBV27 with TRBJ2-3; TRBD2 matches 9 bases. Germline trimming cut 1 base from V and 4 bases from J; bases unmatched to any gene: 6. CDR3 length: 16 residues. CDR1 is MNHEY and CDR2 is SMNVEV in the germline V gene (reference sequence). Here the CDR3 reads CASSLFSGSDPDTQYF. The CDR3 nucleotides read TGTGCCAGCAGTTTATTTAGCGGGAGCGACCCAGATACGCAGTATTTT.

This chain links TRBV7-2 with TRBJ2-1; D is possibly TRBD1 or TRBD2 (5 bases each). The V end was cut by 5 bases, the J end by 5 bases, with 25 bases between. CDR1 is SGHTA, CDR2 FQGNSA, per germline. The length of the CDR3 is 18 residues. CDR3 nucleotides: TGTGCCAGCAGCCCCCTTTTCGTAGCGACAGCGAAAAACAATGAGCAGTTCTTC. Translation gives CASSPLFVATAKNNEQFF.

The chain is built from TRBV12-3 or TRBV12-4 and TRBJ1-5; unclear D gene. Trimming took off 9 bases at V and 0 bases at J, with 24 bases between the two ends. This CDR3 contains 18 residues. In DNA form, the CDR3 reads TGTGCCAGTTACAGATCCCGGGTCTCCTCTAATAGCAATCAGCCCCAGCATTTT. Its protein is CASYRSRVSSNSNQPQHF.

This clonotype was seen ten or more times. V gene TRBV7-8 combines with J gene TRBJ1-5; D not resolved. The length of the CDR3 is 15 residues. Trimming left V 5 bases short and J 4 bases short, with 15 bases between. Germline CDR1 and CDR2: SGHVS and FQNEAQ. CDR3 loop: CASSRFEGSNQPQHF. The CDR3 DNA sequence: TGTGCCAGCAGCCGATTCGAGGGTAGTAATCAGCCCCAGCATTTT.

This clonotype was counted at least ten times. CDR3 DNA: TGTGCCAGCAGTTTTTGGCGGCAGGATGAAGCTTTCTTT. It translates to CASSFWRQDEAFF. The chain links TRBV12-3 or TRBV12-4 to TRBJ1-1; D is uncertain. This CDR3 is built from 13 residues. Trimming removed 3 bases from V and 7 bases from J, with 12 bases in between.

This clonotype was detected many times. The gene calls are TRBV27 and TRBJ2-7; the match to TRBD1 covers 7 bases. From germline, CDR1 is MNHEY and CDR2 SMNVEV (reference sequence). Trimming took 2 bases from V and 3 from J; bases not matched to a gene: 10. This CDR3 spans 16 amino acids. CDR3 sequence: CASSLKGASRGYEQYF. DNA of the CDR3: TGTGCCAGCAGTTTAAAGGGGGCTAGCAGAGGCTACGAGCAGTACTTC.

A few counts support this clonotype. CDR3 region: CSASGDPLYQETQYF. Written as DNA, the CDR3 is TGCAGTGCTAGTGGGGATCCCTTGTACCAAGAGACCCAGTACTTC. The chain recombines TRBV20-1 with TRBJ2-5, with D uncertain. Germline V lookup: CDR1 DFQATT, CDR2 SNEGSKA (reference sequence). The CDR3 extends over 15 amino acids. With 3 bases removed from V and 0 bases from J, the gap between germline ends came to 14 bases.

V gene TRBV25-1 combines with J gene TRBJ1-3; the D gene is possibly TRBD1 (5 bases). The CDR3 length is 14 residues. In germline, CDR1 is MGHDK, CDR2 SYGVNS. V lost 3 bases, J lost 3 bases, and 9 bases lay in between. The CDR3 sequence is CASSDGDLGNTIYF. The CDR3 coding sequence is TGTGCCAGCAGTGATGGGGACCTTGGAAACACCATATATTTT.

This chain uses TRBV4-3 with TRBJ2-1; D gene uncertain. This CDR3 has 15 residues. V lost 0 bases and J lost 8, with 14 bases in between. CDR1 LGHNA and CDR2 YSLEER come from the germline V gene. The CDR3 protein is CASSQDRGLADEQFF. The CDR3 bases are TGCGCCAGCAGCCAAGACAGAGGCCTGGCCGATGAGCAGTTCTTC.

This clonotype was observed a handful of times. This rearrangement joins TRBV6-2 or TRBV6-3 to TRBJ2-1; 12 nucleotides agree with TRBD2. Germline V gene sequence: CDR1 MNHEY, CDR2 SVGEGT. After removal of 5 bases from V and 6 bases from J, the junction contained 5 bases not matched to a gene. This CDR3 comprises 15 residues. The CDR3 region is CASSEATSGSNEQFF. CDR3 coding DNA: TGTGCCAGCAGTGAAGCGACTAGCGGGAGCAATGAGCAGTTCTTC.

This clonotype was detected only once. Possible read error: a much larger clone is one base away. The V and J genes are TRBV7-8 and TRBJ2-7; TRBD1 matches 8 bases. J lost 3 bases, V lost 3 bases, and 4 bases had no gene match. Germline V gives CDR1 SGHVS, CDR2 FQNEAQ. The CDR3 covers 14 residues. CDR3: CASSFQGAYYEQYV. The DNA of the CDR3 is TGTGCCAGCAGCTTCCAGGGGGCATACTACGAGCAGTACGTC.

This clonotype has a count of ten or more. V gene TRBV20-1 combines with J gene TRBJ2-3; D gene uncertain. V was trimmed by 6 bases and J by 4 bases, leaving 5 bases between them. The germline gives CDR1 DFQATT, CDR2 SNEGSKA (reference sequence). The CDR3 totals 10 residues. DNA for the CDR3: TGCAGTGCAGCTGCAGATACGCAGTATTTT. Translation: CSAAADTQYF.

This clonotype was detected ten times or more. J is TRBJ1-5 and V is TRBV7-2; TRBD1 agrees at 8 bases. CDR3 size: 17 residues. Germline trimming cut 5 bases from V and 5 bases from J; bases unmatched to any gene: 14. Germline V gene data show CDR1 as SGHTA and CDR2 as FQGNSA. The CDR3: CASSPRTGSPIYQPQHF. CDR3 nucleotides: TGTGCCAGCAGCCCACGGACAGGGAGCCCCATTTATCAGCCCCAGCATTTT.

This clonotype showed up just a few times. The rearrangement links TRBV18 to TRBJ2-5; D is unresolved. There are 14 residues in the CDR3. The V gene's germline CDR1 is KGHSH and CDR2 LQKENI. The germline V and J ends were trimmed by 0 bases and 1 base, with 6 bases remaining between them. The CDR3: CASSPPPPQETQYF. The CDR3 DNA is TGTGCCAGCTCACCACCGCCACCCCAAGAGACCCAGTACTTC. Full variable domain (outside the CDR3, taken from reference TRBV18 and TRBJ2-5): NAGVMQNPRHLVRRRGQEARLRCSPMKGHSHVYWYRQLPEEGLKFMVYLQKENIIDESGMPKERFSAEFPKEGPSILRIQQVVRGDSAAYFCASSPPPPQETQYFGPGTRLLVL.

The sample holds a few counts of this clonotype. A single base separates this from a much larger clone, so it may be a read error. The CDR3 DNA sequence: TGTGCCATAGACAGGAGCATGAACACTGAAGCTTTCTTT. Its protein is CAIDRSMNTEAFF. V is TRBV12-3 or TRBV12-4 and J is TRBJ1-1; D possibly corresponds to TRBD1 (6 bases). Deletions cut 10 bases from V and 0 bases from J, with 12 bases between. This CDR3 has 13 residues.

This clonotype was recorded at least ten times. This chain links TRBV7-8 with TRBJ2-1, with D hard to call. The CDR3 covers 14 residues. Germline loops: CDR1 SGHVS, CDR2 FQNEAQ. With 3 bases removed from V and 0 bases from J, the gap between germline ends came to 6 bases. CDR3 coding DNA: TGTGCCAGCAGCTTTTGGTCCTCCTACAATGAGCAGTTCTTC. Translating it yields CASSFWSSYNEQFF.

The chain carries TRBV19 and TRBJ1-5, with D tentatively TRBD1 (5 bases). CDR1 LNHDA and CDR2 SQIVND come from the germline V gene (reference sequence). V lost 11 bases to trimming and J lost 4 bases, with 18 bases between them. This CDR3 contains 14 residues. The CDR3 reads CASRGGRTNQPQHF. The CDR3 nucleotides are TGTGCCTCTAGGGGAGGGCGGACGAATCAGCCCCAGCATTTT.

This clonotype was picked up many times. The chain employs TRBV15 and TRBJ1-2, with TRBD1 matching over 10 bases. Germline assignment: CDR1 LNHNV and CDR2 YYDKDF (reference sequence). V was clipped by 8 bases and J by 7 bases; unmatched bases: 4. The CDR3 totals 12 residues. The CDR3 DNA reads TGTGCCACCGGGACAGGGGCGGCTGGCTACACCTTC. Translation gives CATGTGAAGYTF. The variable domain in full, completed from reference TRBV15 and TRBJ1-2, reads DAMVIQNPRYQVTQFGKPVTLSCSQTLNHNVMYWYQQKSSQAPKLLFHYYDKDFNNEADTPDNFQSRRPNTSFCFLDIRSPGLGDTAMYLCATGTGAAGYTFGSGTRLTVV.

The CDR3 DNA reads TGTGCCAGCAGCGGACGACAGGGGGGATACCAAGAGACCCAGTACTTC. This sequence encodes CASSGRQGGYQETQYF. V usage is TRBV9 and J usage is TRBJ2-5, with 9 bases aligning to TRBD1. CDR1 and CDR2 (germline): SGDLS, YYNGEE. The CDR3 runs to 16 residues. V lost 3 bases to trimming and J lost 0 bases; unmatched junction nucleotides: 6.

This clonotype showed up many times. The J gene is TRBJ2-3, the V gene TRBV12-3 or TRBV12-4, with D possibly being TRBD2 (6 bases). The V end lost 2 bases, the J end lost 2 bases, and 14 bases lay between the germline ends. CDR3 length: 16 amino acids. The CDR3 protein is CASSLRVGGPTDTQYF. Written as DNA, the CDR3 is TGTGCCAGCAGTTTAAGGGTGGGGGGTCCCACAGATACGCAGTATTTT.

This clonotype was seen only a few times. The chain has TRBV28 and TRBJ2-5; D is perhaps TRBD1 or TRBD2 (5 bases each). The CDR3 sequence is 14 residues long. V was clipped by 1 base and J by 4 bases, with 10 bases between them. Germline V lookup: CDR1 MDHEN, CDR2 SYDVKM. CDR3 sequence reads: CASSLLQGPETQYF. The CDR3, as DNA: TGTGCCAGCAGTTTATTGCAGGGACCAGAGACCCAGTACTTC. The complete variable domain, with remaining parts taken from reference TRBV28 and TRBJ2-5, reads DVKVTQSSRYLVKRTGEKVFLECVQDMDHENMFWYRQDPGLGLRLIYFSYDVKMKEKGDIPEGYSVSREKKERFSLILESASTNQTSMYLCASSLLQGPETQYFGPGTRLLVL.

This clonotype was observed a handful of times. The chain has TRBV5-1 and TRBJ2-5; no firm D call. Trimming pared 1 base from V and 0 bases from J, leaving 10 bases between. The V gene's germline CDR1 is SGHRS and CDR2 YFSETQ. The CDR3 loop spans 15 amino acids. CDR3 sequence: CASSLQSVYQETQYF. The CDR3 coding sequence is TGCGCCAGCAGCTTGCAATCAGTTTACCAAGAGACCCAGTACTTC.

This clonotype was detected ten times or more. The rearrangement joins TRBV7-3 to TRBJ1-1; D is undetermined. The CDR3 totals 13 residues. In germline, CDR1 is SGHTA, CDR2 FQGTGA. V was clipped by 8 bases and J by 2 bases, with 12 bases between them. The CDR3 is CASAEGLNTEAFF. The CDR3 nucleotides are TGTGCCAGCGCGGAGGGCTTAAACACTGAAGCTTTCTTT. The complete variable domain, with remaining parts taken from reference TRBV7-3 and TRBJ1-1, reads GAGVSQTPSNKVTEKGKYVELRCDPISGHTALYWYRQSLGQGPEFLIYFQGTGAADDSGLPNDRFFAVRPEGSVSTLKIQRTERGDSAVYLCASAEGLNTEAFFGQGTRLTVV.

This clonotype was picked up many times. The chain has TRBV12-3 or TRBV12-4 and TRBJ1-5; D not certain. Trimming took off 1 base at V and 6 bases at J, with 4 bases between the two ends. This CDR3 region has 12 residues. CDR3 sequence: CASSLVLQPQHF. The DNA of the CDR3 is TGTGCCAGCAGTTTAGTCCTTCAGCCCCAGCATTTT.

In its sample, this clonotype was seen many times. The chain is built from TRBV4-3 and TRBJ1-4, with D uncertain. V lost 4 bases and J lost 5, with 8 bases in between. The CDR3 has 13 amino acids. Germline values: CDR1 LGHNA, CDR2 YSLEER. The chain's CDR3 is CASSPFQNEKLFF. CDR3 sequence (DNA): TGCGCCAGCAGCCCATTTCAAAATGAAAAACTGTTTTTT.

There are many counts of this clonotype. The gene calls are TRBV5-1 and TRBJ2-3; 7 bases line up with TRBD1. This CDR3 contains 15 residues. Germline V gives CDR1 SGHRS, CDR2 YFSETQ. V dropped 4 bases and J dropped 2; count of bases not matched to a gene: 7. CDR3 sequence: CASSLDREITDTQYF. CDR3 DNA: TGCGCCAGCAGCCTCGACAGGGAGATCACAGATACGCAGTATTTT.

As concerns this clonotype: The junction departs from the called germline gene at one end, perhaps through a read error. V is TRBV19 and J is TRBJ2-2, with no clear D. The CDR3 extends over 14 amino acids. Germline V lookup: CDR1 LNHDA, CDR2 SQIVND (reference sequence). The CDR3 nucleotides are TGTGCCAGTAGTTCAGAAACGAACACCGAGGAGCTGTTTTTT. Translating it yields CASSSETNTEELFF. Complete variable domain (other parts from reference TRBV19 and TRBJ2-2): DGGITQSPKYLFRKEGQNVTLSCEQNLNHDAMYWYRQDPGQGLRLIYYSQIVNDFQKGDIAEGYSVSREKKESFPLTVTSAQKNPTAFYLCASSSETNTEELFFGEGSRLTVL.

The V and J genes are TRBV6-2 or TRBV6-3 and TRBJ2-3; maybe TRBD1 (6 bases). From germline, CDR1 is MNHEY and CDR2 SVGEGT. This CDR3 has 16 residues. V lost 8 bases and J lost 2, with 20 bases in between. Written as DNA, the CDR3 is TGTGCCAGCGGGAGCATGACAGGAGCATCCACAGATACGCAGTATTTT. Translating gives CASGSMTGASTDTQYF.

This clonotype was seen ten or more times. The V gene is TRBV2, the J gene TRBJ2-7; tentatively, D is TRBD2 (6 bases). Per the germline V gene, CDR1 is SNHLY and CDR2 is FYNNEI. There are 12 residues in the CDR3. Trimming removed 8 bases from V and 4 bases from J, with 12 bases in between. The CDR3: CASGGVSYEQYV. The CDR3 coding sequence is TGTGCCAGCGGAGGGGTCAGTTACGAGCAGTACGTC.

V and J are TRBV7-3 and TRBJ2-1, with 11 bases matching TRBD2. The J segment lost 10 bases and the V segment lost 4 bases, leaving 9 bases of the junction unmatched. Germline V gene data show CDR1 as SGHTA and CDR2 as FQGTGA. This CDR3 contains 15 residues. The CDR3 loop reads CASSSIGTSGQEQFF. The CDR3 coding sequence is TGTGCCAGCAGCTCCATCGGGACTAGCGGCCAAGAGCAGTTCTTC.

The CDR3, as DNA: TGCAGTGCTCCCCTTGCCGGCAGGGGGCTCGATGAGCAGTTCTTC. Its translation: CSAPLAGRGLDEQFF. The V and J genes are TRBV20-1 and TRBJ2-1; TRBD1 matches at 8 bases. CDR3 length: 15 amino acids. After removal of 5 bases from V and 8 bases from J, the junction contained 14 bases not matched to a gene. The germline V gene encodes CDR1 DFQATT and CDR2 SNEGSKA (reference sequence).